This T cell receptor beta chain was captured by sequencing in a study of blood T cell repertoires in COVID-19 (dated by TCRdb to between 2020 and 2021). Turning to the overall study: The collaborator samples originated in the United States, Italy and Spain and spanned the acute and convalescent phases of COVID-19. The prospective study material was composed of cDNA or gDNA derived from T cells, B-cell-depleted T cells, or PBMCs. Subjects who had been exposed to COVID-19, were actively infected with it, or had recovered from it provided the deeply sampled blood TCRbeta repertoires that made up the dataset. The repertoires were released in a freely available public database intended as a resource for research on the immune response to SARS-CoV-2. The samples were drawn from two sources: the first 160 participants of the ongoing ImmuneRACE study, and approximately 1,300 subjects contributed by 6 global collaborators. Sample metadata almost always included a de-identified subject ID, COVID-19 status, age in years and sex. HLA class I and class II types, where available, came from metadata supplied by the sample provider rather than from assay-based typing.

Note on this clone: Its binding antigen is unknown. It has no much larger one-base neighbor in the sample; base qualities were not kept.

The CDR3 spans 16 residues, from the cysteine through the phenylalanine. Kept here is only the CDR3 DNA, which spans 48 bases and is read in frame from base 1. Trimming costs V 2 bases and J 5 bases, and their ends lie 18 bases apart. Per the germline V gene, SGHDT is the CDR1 and YYEEEE is the CDR2. The collaborating institutions used their own protocols to collect whole blood in K2EDTA tubes. For TCRbeta analysis, collaborators shipped samples in one of three forms: frozen whole blood, isolated PBMCs, or DNA extracted from either of those sample types. The investigation overall reported the following: The quantity of clinical and demographic metadata differed by source and by participant and was supplied without curation.

The immunoSEQ Assay, a bias-controlled multiplex PCR, was used to amplify TCRbeta CDR3 regions from genomic DNA. The published analysis was carried out like this. Nucleated cell counts per sample were estimated from amplification of reference gene primers within the assay. Sequence reads were collapsed and filtered to measure the absolute abundance of every unique TCRbeta CDR3 rearrangement. For each sample, productive Simpson clonality was calculated as the square root of Simpson's diversity index over productive rearrangements. TCRdb obtained this table from immuneACCESS and retained in-frame rearrangements with V and J assigned. These tables miss some clones; where compared with another copy, unresolved V genes account for less than half of the shortfall, and the remainder is unexplained. V and J calls and clone size are copied from that table; D and trimming were computed from the DNA. This sample gives 250,000 to 300,000 clones in total; approximately 90% of them show up just once. 3% to 4.5% of the sample is in the top ten clones.

The sequence derives from a woman between 35 and 50 years old with acute or convalescent COVID-19. The specimen was peripheral blood. The chain employs TRBV5-6 and TRBJ2-3, with a tentative D gene TRBD2 over 7 matching bases. In nucleotides, the sequence is TGTGCCAGCAGCTTCACCTCGGGGGGCCTCCTAGATACGCAGTATTTT. Its coded protein is CASSFTSGGLLDTQYF.